This T cell receptor beta chain was captured by sequencing in a study of regulatory T cells in long-lasting Graves disease (dated by TCRdb to the early 2020s). Some background on the complete study: Antithyroid drugs had been taken for less than 3 months by newly diagnosed Graves' disease patients. A total of 35 or so samples were covered by TCR sequencing, comprising about 13 persistent and about 20 newly diagnosed Graves' disease patients. Patients with persistent Graves' disease were compared with patients with newly diagnosed Graves' disease using TCR sequencing and RNA sequencing of peripheral blood. The study was registered as a clinical trial and conducted in China. Beyond this particular receptor, the publication reports: Compared with newly diagnosed patients, patients with persistent Graves' disease had lower TCR Shannon entropy and fewer highly expanded clones, which suggests clonal expansion. Persistent disease showed preferential use of TRBV28, TRBJ1-2 and TRBJ2-5, whereas newly diagnosed disease favored TRBV20-1 and TRBJ2-1. Only the TCR beta chain was sequenced and analyzed. Persistent patients shared more public clonotypes among themselves (around 3,000) than newly diagnosed patients did (about 900). As a limitation, the authors acknowledged that the small sample size may reduce accuracy. Because the primary lesion, thyroid tissue, could not be accessed, the study looked at peripheral blood alone.

This specimen's time point label, interpreted: newly diagnosed GD, antithyroid drugs for less than 3 months. RNA was extracted from PBMCs in TRIzol for both TCR sequencing and RNA sequencing. The diagnosis of Graves' disease followed American Thyroid Association guidelines. Patients for the study were recruited at an endocrinology department in Xi'an, China. From each patient, nine milliliters of peripheral blood was collected into an EDTA anticoagulant tube. Ficoll Paque Plus density gradient separation was used to isolate PBMCs, and no further T cell sorting was performed. An Agilent 2100 Bioanalyzer and agarose gel were used to check RNA quality, while a NanoDrop 2000 measured RNA concentration. This clonotype was observed a handful of times. The antigen this receptor binds is unknown. The input lacks base qualities; no much larger clone sits a single base away. From the cysteine through the phenylalanine, the CDR3 covers 14 amino acids. The retained sequence is limited to the CDR3, 42 bases, with the frame set at the first base. CDR1 and CDR2, looked up from the germline V gene, are WSHSY and SAAADI. Ends trimmed: V by 3 bases, J by 5 bases; bases unmatched to a gene: 4.

The library was generated by multiplex PCR. TCRdb records Illumina HiSeq 4000 as the sequencer. iRepertoire HTBI primers and Arm-PCR amplification of CDR3 regions were used to construct TCR beta libraries. PCR products were gel purified before sequencing. Processing in the source paper ran as follows. Across samples, about 63 TRBV and 13 to 15 TRBJ segments were identified and used for gene usage analysis of CDR3 amino acid clonotypes. COPE and FqMerger were used to merge filtered high-quality paired reads into contigs. BLAST was used to align contigs to IMGT TRBV, TRBD and TRBJ reference genes, and CDR3 was defined according to IMGT. Any clonotype with a frequency above 0.1% was counted as a highly expanded clone. Shannon entropy served as the measure of repertoire diversity, while the Gini coefficient captured V-J evenness. A clonotype found in more than one individual was treated as public. The public reads were reprocessed in TCRdb via fastp at Q25 and MiXCR, keeping in-frame beta chains. Identical CDR3 protein sequences are pooled into one entry, listed with their most common genes and DNA. The V and J calls were determined by TCRdb, not by the authors. The sample table contains approximately 250,000 distinct CDR3 sequences; only one count was recorded for about a sixth of them. Clones ranked in the top ten supply over 20% of the sample.

The chain is made from TRBV10-2 and TRBJ1-5; 7 junctional bases match TRBD1. The sample here was peripheral blood mononuclear cells (PBMCs), taken at new diagnosis, from a patient treated with antithyroid drugs. The sequence was collected from a female donor with Graves disease. Here is the DNA: TGCGCCAGCAGTGAACAGGGGCCCCATCAGCCCCAGCATTTT. This translates into CASSEQGPHQPQHF.